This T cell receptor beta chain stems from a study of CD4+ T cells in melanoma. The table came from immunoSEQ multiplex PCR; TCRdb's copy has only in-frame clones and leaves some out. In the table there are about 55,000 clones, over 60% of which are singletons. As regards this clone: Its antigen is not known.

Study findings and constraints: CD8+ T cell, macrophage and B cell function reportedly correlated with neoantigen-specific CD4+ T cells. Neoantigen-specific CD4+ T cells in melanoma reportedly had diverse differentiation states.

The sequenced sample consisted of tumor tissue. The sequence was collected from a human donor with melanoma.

This CDR3 is CASRPSGSGTQYF. In nucleotides, the CDR3 is TGTGCCAGTAGACCTAGCGGGTCAGGGACCCAGTACTTC. This chain links TRBV19 with TRBJ2-5, with TRBD2 matching over 8 bases. V lost 6 bases, J lost 7 bases, and 7 bases stayed unmatched. This CDR3 has 13 residues. Germline CDR1 and CDR2: LNHDA and SQIVND (reference sequence).